What follows are 13 T cell receptor beta chains derived from one specimen sequenced in a study of beta chain features in type 1 diabetes. cDNA synthesis used the whole RNA isolate, giving expressed TCRB sequences. The table came from immunoSEQ multiplex PCR; TCRdb's copy has only in-frame clones and leaves some out. Of 200,000 to 250,000 clones listed, about 30% are singletons. Sequencing was done on a sample of central memory CD4+ T cells from blood. Receptors originate from a man between 25 and 39 years old in good health.

This chain connects TRBV14 to TRBJ2-7; unclear D gene. CDR1 and CDR2 (germline): SGHDN, FVKESK. Deletions cut 1 base from V and 7 bases from J, with 5 bases between. The CDR3 runs 11 residues. This CDR3 reads CASSQGGEQYF. The DNA of the CDR3 is TGTGCCAGCAGCCAAGGTGGGGAGCAGTACTTC.

This clone was counted a few times. J is TRBJ2-7 and V is TRBV30, with a weak D call TRBD1 (7 bases). This CDR3 has 13 residues. Germline assignment: CDR1 GTSNPN and CDR2 SVGIG (reference sequence). V was shortened by 3 bases and J by 2 bases, with 11 bases between the two germline ends. The CDR3 DNA follows: TGTGCCTGGAGCGCGGGACAGCCCTACGAGCAGTACTTC. This encodes CAWSAGQPYEQYF.

This clone came up a few times. The rearrangement uses TRBV30 and TRBJ2-1, with 9 bases that match TRBD1. Germline values: CDR1 GTSNPN, CDR2 SVGIG (reference sequence). With 5 bases clipped from V and 12 bases from J, the junction kept 17 bases outside the gene matches. The CDR3 runs 15 residues. CDR3 DNA: TGTGCCTGGGGTCCGGGACAGGGACCTTTAGATGGGCAGTTCTTC. It is translated as CAWGPGQGPLDGQFF.

The table lists this clone with a few counts. This rearrangement joins TRBV25-1 to TRBJ2-2; D is unclear. CDR3 size: 15 residues. Germline V lookup: CDR1 MGHDK, CDR2 SYGVNS. V was cut by 3 bases and J by 2 bases, with 10 bases left in between. CDR3 protein: CASSESRANTGELFF. CDR3 DNA sequence: TGTGCCAGCAGTGAGTCTCGGGCTAACACCGGGGAGCTGTTTTTT.

The table lists this clone with a few counts. The V gene is TRBV30, the J gene TRBJ1-2; D is unclear. The V end was cut by 0 bases, the J end by 8 bases, with 19 bases between. The length of the CDR3 is 15 residues. CDR1 is GTSNPN and CDR2 is SVGIG in the germline V gene (reference sequence). CDR3 protein: CAWSVVPEGLKGYTF. The CDR3 DNA follows: TGTGCCTGGAGTGTGGTCCCGGAAGGGTTAAAAGGCTACACCTTC.

The chain employs TRBV13 and TRBJ1-1; the match to TRBD1 covers 8 bases. V was clipped by 5 bases and J by 0 bases; unmatched bases: 2. There are 14 residues in the CDR3. Germline V gene lookup returns CDR1 PRHDT and CDR2 FYEKMQ (reference sequence). The CDR3 sequence: CASSMDRVNTEAFF. The CDR3 region has the DNA TGTGCCAGCAGCATGGACAGGGTGAACACTGAAGCTTTCTTT.

This clone has a handful of counts. The chain has TRBV5-1 and TRBJ2-1, with D hard to call. Trimming left V 4 bases short and J 3 bases short, with 5 bases between. CDR1 SGHRS and CDR2 YFSETQ come from the germline V gene. The CDR3 totals 12 residues. Written as DNA, the CDR3 is TGCGCCAGCAGCCCTGACTACAATGAGCAGTTCTTC. Encoded protein: CASSPDYNEQFF.

V and J are TRBV9 and TRBJ1-6; D unclear. The CDR3 extends over 16 amino acids. The germline V and J ends were trimmed by 4 bases and 3 bases, with 14 bases remaining between them. Germline CDR1 is SGDLS and CDR2 is YYNGEE. This CDR3 reads CASSPGAGGYNSPLHF. CDR3 in DNA: TGTGCCAGCAGCCCCGGTGCGGGAGGCTATAATTCACCCCTCCACTTT.

This clone was observed a handful of times. The chain joins TRBV21-1 to TRBJ1-5; TRBD1, as called in the table, went unchecked against the DNA. TRBV21-1 is a documented pseudogene. This CDR3 region has 13 residues. The CDR3 region is CASSKDREQPQHF. DNA of the CDR3: TGTGCCAGCAGCAAGGACAGGGAACAGCCCCAGCATTTT.

The CDR3 loop reads CAISPDRETDTQYF. The CDR3 bases are TGTGCCATCAGTCCGGACAGGGAAACAGATACGCAGTATTTT. The gene calls are TRBV10-3 and TRBJ2-3; TRBD1 matches at 8 bases. The length of the CDR3 is 14 residues. The V segment lost 5 bases and the J segment 3 bases; nucleotides outside the gene matches: 4. CDR1 and CDR2 from the germline V gene are ENHRY and SYGVKD.

The rearrangement links TRBV18 to TRBJ2-7; D gene ambiguous. CDR3 length equals 12 residues. The germline V gene encodes CDR1 KGHSH and CDR2 LQKENI. V was pared by 2 bases and J by 7 bases, with 9 bases between. DNA of the CDR3: TGTGCCAGCTCACCATCGGGCCAGGAGCAGTACTTC. Its translation: CASSPSGQEQYF.

This chain links TRBV5-1 with TRBJ2-5, with D perhaps TRBD1 (6 bases). Germline CDR1 and CDR2: SGHRS and YFSETQ. Between the trimmed V and J ends, which lost 0 bases and 1 base, there was a span of 13 bases. The CDR3 is made up of 16 amino acids. The CDR3 DNA is TGCGCCAGCAGCTTGGGCCAGGGGTTAGGCCAAGAGACCCAGTACTTC. This sequence encodes CASSLGQGLGQETQYF.

This clone has just a few counts. A read error is the likely source, as a far larger clone sits one nucleotide away. The V gene is TRBV5-5, the J gene TRBJ2-2; possibly TRBD2 for D (5 bases). Germline V gene sequence: CDR1 SGHKS, CDR2 YYEKEE (reference sequence). The CDR3 covers 14 residues. V was trimmed by 4 bases and J by 4 bases, leaving 11 bases between them. Written as DNA, the CDR3 is TGTGCCAGCAGCGTGGCGGGCCGCACCGGGGAGCTGTTTTTT. It translates to CASSVAGRTGELFF.